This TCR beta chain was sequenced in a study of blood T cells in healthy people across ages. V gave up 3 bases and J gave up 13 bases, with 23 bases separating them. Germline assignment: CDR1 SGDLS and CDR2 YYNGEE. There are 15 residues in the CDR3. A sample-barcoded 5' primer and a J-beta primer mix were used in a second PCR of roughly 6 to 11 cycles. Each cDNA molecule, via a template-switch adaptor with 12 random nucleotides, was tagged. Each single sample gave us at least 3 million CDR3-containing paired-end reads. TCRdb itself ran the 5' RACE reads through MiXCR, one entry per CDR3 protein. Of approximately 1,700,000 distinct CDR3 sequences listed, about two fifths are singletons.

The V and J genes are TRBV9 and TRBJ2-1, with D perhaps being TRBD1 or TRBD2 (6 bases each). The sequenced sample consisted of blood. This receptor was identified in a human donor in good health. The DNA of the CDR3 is TGTGCCAGCAGCGGGGGGGCTATCCCCGAGGAGACCCAGTTCTTC. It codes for CASSGGAIPEETQFF.